Following are 7 T cell receptor beta chains from one sample sequenced in a study of T cell repertoires in cytomegalovirus infection. No antigens are known for them. MiXCR, run by TCRdb on the reads, gives a single entry per CDR3 protein. The sample includes 450,000 to 650,000 distinct CDR3 sequences, almost 40% of them seen just once. The sample here was cultured PBMCs, taken from culture after CMV antigen stimulation. The receptors were gathered from a human donor in good health (CMV status not recorded). Some clones in this sample may be carry-over from other donors' samples.

This CDR3 is CASRTGDGELFF. In DNA form, the CDR3 reads TGTGCCAGCAGGACAGGGGACGGGGAGCTGTTTTTT. The rearrangement links TRBV6-2 or TRBV6-3 to TRBJ2-2, with 8 nucleotides matching TRBD1. With V trimmed by 6 bases and J by 7 bases, 1 base remained unmatched. The CDR3 runs 12 residues. Germline-derived CDR1 and CDR2 are MNHEY and SVGEGT.

This clonotype was counted only a few times. This chain connects TRBV25-1 to TRBJ2-3, with 8 positions matching TRBD1. Looked up from germline, CDR1 is MGHDK and CDR2 is SYGVNS. Trimming cost V 5 bases and J 4 bases; bases outside gene matches: 8. CDR3 length: 15 amino acids. The CDR3 loop is CASSPRDRFADTQYF. CDR3 coding DNA: TGTGCCAGCAGTCCGCGGGACAGGTTCGCAGATACGCAGTATTTT.

This clonotype has a handful of counts. A junction end diverges from the germline sequence, so it may reflect a read error. The chain links TRBV7-2 to TRBJ2-5, with D unclear. The CDR3 spans 11 residues. Germline CDR1 is SGHTA and CDR2 is FQGNSA. CDR3 DNA: TGTGCCAGCAGCTCCCAAGCGACCCAGTACTTC. As protein: CASSSQATQYF.

The chain is built from TRBV7-4 and TRBJ1-4, with D possibly TRBD1 on 5 matching bases. There are 16 residues in the CDR3. The V end was cut by 11 bases, the J end by 7 bases, with 26 bases between. Germline V gene sequence: CDR1 SGHVT, CDR2 SQSDAQ. This CDR3 is CAQTVWAGKESEKLFF. CDR3 nucleotides: TGTGCCCAGACAGTCTGGGCAGGGAAGGAAAGTGAAAAACTGTTTTTT.

The rearrangement links TRBV19 to TRBJ2-5, with D possibly TRBD2 on 6 matching bases. The V end lost 5 bases, the J end lost 5 bases, and 15 bases lay between the germline ends. The CDR3 is 14 residues long. Germline assignment: CDR1 LNHDA and CDR2 SQIVND (reference sequence). The CDR3 nucleotides are TGTGCCAGTAGTCCGGGACTCCCAAGGGAGACCCAGTACTTC. Its translation is CASSPGLPRETQYF.

This chain joins TRBV4-1 and TRBJ1-1; D may be TRBD1 (6 bases). Between the trimmed V and J ends, which lost 4 bases and 0 bases, there was a span of 12 bases. The V gene's germline CDR1 is MGHRA and CDR2 YSYEKL. The CDR3 consists of 15 residues. DNA of the CDR3: TGCGCCAGCAGCCCCACCCGACAGGTGAACACTGAAGCTTTCTTT. It encodes CASSPTRQVNTEAFF.

V and J are TRBV28 and TRBJ1-2; D is unresolved. V lost 6 bases and J lost 8, with 19 bases in between. The germline CDR1 and CDR2 sequences are MDHEN and SYDVKM. The CDR3 loop spans 14 amino acids. The CDR3 coding sequence is TGTGCCAGCAGGCTAACGGCCCAAGTGCCCGGCTACACCTTC. The encoded protein is CASRLTAQVPGYTF.